One and the same sample provided the 27 T cell receptor beta chains below, sequenced in a study of human T cells and chemical hapten exposure. The time point denotes: patch test 1, 2 weeks after DPC sensitization. Described treatment: therapeutic diphenylcyclopropenone sensitization with weekly scalp DPC. MiXCR, applied by TCRdb to the RACE reads, yields one record per CDR3 protein. The sample yields roughly 360,000 distinct CDR3 sequences, about 4.8% seen once. Material: whole blood, obtained in connection with sensitization to the hapten diphenylcyclopropenone (DPC). These receptors were taken from a woman between 45 and 65 years old with alopecia areata. Some clones in this sample may be carry-over from other donors' samples.

The gene calls are TRBV29-1 and TRBJ2-7, with TRBD2 as a possible D gene (6 bases). CDR3 length equals 15 residues. Germline V gene data show CDR1 as SQVTM and CDR2 as ANQGSEA. V lost 5 bases to trimming and J lost 5 bases, with 22 bases between them. CDR3 bases: TGCAGCGTTAAATTCGGGACTGTGGGGTTCGACGAGCAGTACTTC. Its translation is CSVKFGTVGFDEQYF.

This clonotype was recorded many times. The J gene is TRBJ2-3, the V gene TRBV5-1, with 7 bases matching TRBD1. V was pared by 4 bases and J by 3 bases, with 2 bases of the junction left unmatched. This CDR3 comprises 13 residues. Germline-derived CDR1 and CDR2 are SGHRS and YFSETQ. The CDR3 bases are TGCGCCAGCAGCGAACAGGGGACAGATACGCAGTATTTT. This codes for CASSEQGTDTQYF.

This clonotype has at least ten counts. The junction departs from germline at one end; a sequencing error may be responsible. The CDR3 DNA reads as TGTGCCAGCAGCTTAGGACAGGGAGCAACTGAAGCTTTCTTT. This translates into CASSLGQGATEAFF. The chain employs TRBV12-3 or TRBV12-4 and TRBJ1-1; 8 bases fit TRBD1. This CDR3 comprises 14 residues.

J is TRBJ1-1 and V is TRBV28, with TRBD1 as a possible D gene (5 bases). With 5 bases removed from V and 1 base from J, the gap between germline ends came to 11 bases. Germline lookup yields CDR1 MDHEN and CDR2 SYDVKM. The CDR3 is made up of 14 amino acids. This CDR3 is CASSKGPANTEAFF. The CDR3 nucleotides read TGTGCCAGCAGTAAGGGACCGGCGAACACTGAAGCTTTCTTT.

This clonotype was observed many times. The CDR3 region has the DNA TGTGCCAGCACTGAGAATGGGGGCTACACTGAAGCTTTCTTT. This codes for CASTENGGYTEAFF. This rearrangement joins TRBV6-1 to TRBJ1-1, with a tentative D call TRBD1 (6 bases). Germline V lookup: CDR1 MNHNS, CDR2 SASEGT. The CDR3 has 14 amino acids. Trimming cost V 7 bases and J 3 bases, with 15 bases left between them.

V gene TRBV18 combines with J gene TRBJ2-7, with a tentative D call TRBD1 (6 bases). The CDR3 sequence is 15 residues long. The germline CDR1 and CDR2 sequences are KGHSH and LQKENI. V was clipped by 4 bases and J by 2 bases, with 15 bases between them. The CDR3 reads CASSRTGIRTYEQYF. The DNA of the CDR3 is TGTGCCAGCTCACGAACAGGGATACGAACCTACGAGCAGTACTTC. Full variable domain (missing parts from reference TRBV18 and TRBJ2-7): NAGVMQNPRHLVRRRGQEARLRCSPMKGHSHVYWYRQLPEEGLKFMVYLQKENIIDESGMPKERFSAEFPKEGPSILRIQQVVRGDSAAYFCASSRTGIRTYEQYFGPGTRLTVT.

This clonotype showed up just a few times. This sequence joins TRBV6-1 and TRBJ2-2; 8 nucleotides align to TRBD1. The V and J ends lost 8 bases and 4 bases, in that order; junction bases with no gene match: 9. The CDR3 sequence is 15 residues long. From germline, CDR1 is MNHNS and CDR2 SASEGT. The CDR3 DNA reads as TGTGCCAGCGGACAGGGTAGGATCGTCACCGGGGAGCTGTTTTTT. As protein: CASGQGRIVTGELFF.

This clonotype came up many times. V gene TRBV12-3 or TRBV12-4 combines with J gene TRBJ2-1; D is uncertain. The CDR3 length is 12 residues. With 2 bases removed from V and 7 bases from J, the gap between germline ends came to 6 bases. The CDR3 here is CASSLLGNEQFF. CDR3 in DNA: TGTGCCAGCAGTTTATTGGGGAATGAGCAGTTCTTC.

In its sample, this clonotype was seen many times. The rearrangement links TRBV5-1 to TRBJ1-5, with 8 bases lining up with TRBD1. V shed 3 bases and J 6 bases; nucleotides not matched to a gene: 8. The length of the CDR3 is 15 residues. Germline V gene lookup returns CDR1 SGHRS and CDR2 YFSETQ. As DNA, the CDR3 is TGCGCCAGCAGCTCACCGGACAGGGAAGGTCAGCCCCAGCATTTT. This codes for CASSSPDREGQPQHF.

The DNA for the CDR3 is TGTGCCAGCAGCTTGTCTGCGGGAATGGGGACCCAGTACTTC. Translating gives CASSLSAGMGTQYF. This chain links TRBV7-9 with TRBJ2-5, with D maybe TRBD2 (6 bases). With 3 bases removed from V and 7 bases from J, the gap between germline ends came to 15 bases. The germline V gene encodes CDR1 SEHNR and CDR2 FQNEAQ (reference sequence). This CDR3 comprises 14 residues.

This clonotype appeared many times. The chain employs TRBV12-5 and TRBJ2-1; D remains unclear. Trimming removed 5 bases from V and 6 bases from J, with 11 bases in between. CDR3 length equals 13 residues. Germline-derived CDR1 and CDR2 are LGHNT and FRNRAP. CDR3 region: CASGLVAGNEQFF. Written as DNA, the CDR3 is TGTGCTAGTGGTCTCGTCGCTGGCAATGAGCAGTTCTTC.

The sample holds a few counts of this clonotype. V usage is TRBV29-1 and J usage is TRBJ2-7, with 9 bases that match TRBD2. The V gene's germline CDR1 is SQVTM and CDR2 ANQGSEA. The CDR3 totals 12 residues. V dropped 0 bases and J dropped 10; count of bases not matched to a gene: 4. Written as DNA, the CDR3 is TGCAGCGTTGAAGATCAAGCGGGAGGCCAGTACTTC. This gives the protein CSVEDQAGGQYF.

The sample holds many counts of this clonotype. V gene TRBV5-1 combines with J gene TRBJ2-2, with TRBD1 identical over 7 bases. CDR1 is SGHRS and CDR2 is YFSETQ in the germline V gene. Trimming took 4 bases from V and 3 from J; bases not matched to a gene: 3. The CDR3 is made up of 14 amino acids. CDR3 DNA sequence: TGCGCCAGCAGCCCGGGACAGTACACCGGGGAGCTGTTTTTT. Protein sequence: CASSPGQYTGELFF.

Many counts were recorded for this clonotype. The rearrangement joins TRBV6-6 to TRBJ1-6; a weak D match, TRBD1 (5 bases). Germline V gene lookup returns CDR1 MNHNY and CDR2 SVGAGI (reference sequence). This CDR3 region has 15 residues. V was cut by 4 bases and J by 7 bases, with 14 bases left in between. Here the CDR3 DNA reads TGTGCCAGCAGTTTTCCCGGGACTTCCAATTCACCCCTCCACTTT. Its translation is CASSFPGTSNSPLHF.

The rearrangement joins TRBV18 to TRBJ2-3; 7 bases are shared with TRBD1. The CDR3 totals 15 residues. Trimming took 4 bases from V and 7 from J; bases not matched to a gene: 11. CDR1 is KGHSH, CDR2 LQKENI, per germline. The CDR3 region is CASSRRGQETNTQYF. In DNA form, the CDR3 reads TGTGCCAGCTCACGGAGAGGACAGGAGACAAATACGCAGTATTTT.

This clonotype came up many times. The rearrangement links TRBV28 to TRBJ1-2, with unresolved D. The V gene lost 2 bases and the J gene lost 2 bases, with 9 bases spanning the gap. This CDR3 contains 14 residues. The V gene's germline CDR1 is MDHEN and CDR2 SYDVKM. CDR3 residues: CASSLVGGNYGYTF. The DNA of the CDR3 is TGTGCCAGCAGTTTAGTAGGAGGGAACTATGGCTACACCTTC.

This clonotype was picked up a small number of times. The chain links TRBV10-3 to TRBJ2-7; D is tentatively TRBD1 or TRBD2 (5 bases each). The CDR3 covers 12 residues. CDR1 ENHRY and CDR2 SYGVKD come from the germline V gene. V shed 2 bases and J shed 5 bases, with 7 bases lying between them. CDR3: CAISEGGHEQYF. For the CDR3, the DNA is TGTGCCATCAGTGAGGGGGGACACGAGCAGTACTTC.

This clonotype was counted ten times or more. The rearrangement uses TRBV27 and TRBJ1-2; D is perhaps TRBD1 (5 bases). The CDR3 is 13 residues long. The germline CDR1 and CDR2 sequences are MNHEY and SMNVEV (reference sequence). V was trimmed by 8 bases and J by 6 bases, leaving 16 bases between them. As DNA, the CDR3 is TGTGCCAGCCAGGGACGGATAGAACATGGCTACACCTTC. Amino acid sequence: CASQGRIEHGYTF.

This clonotype showed up many times. V is TRBV18 and J is TRBJ2-1; 8 positions agree with TRBD2. Germline values: CDR1 KGHSH, CDR2 LQKENI. Trimming removed 2 bases from V and 5 bases from J; junction bases left unmatched: 5. CDR3 length equals 15 residues. CDR3 residues: CASSPSTSGHNEQFF. CDR3 coding DNA: TGTGCCAGCTCACCATCCACTAGCGGCCACAATGAGCAGTTCTTC. Using reference TRBV18 and TRBJ2-1 for the parts outside the CDR3, the full variable domain is NAGVMQNPRHLVRRRGQEARLRCSPMKGHSHVYWYRQLPEEGLKFMVYLQKENIIDESGMPKERFSAEFPKEGPSILRIQQVVRGDSAAYFCASSPSTSGHNEQFFGPGTRLTVL.

The CDR3 is CASSLIFGGELFF. The CDR3 DNA reads as TGTGCCAGCAGTTTAATTTTCGGCGGGGAGCTGTTTTTT. V gene TRBV27 combines with J gene TRBJ2-2; D ambiguous. Germline CDR1 is MNHEY and CDR2 is SMNVEV (reference sequence). V dropped 2 bases and J dropped 7 bases, with 8 bases sitting between them. CDR3 length: 13 amino acids.

This chain links TRBV15 with TRBJ2-1; 7 positions agree with TRBD1. With 7 bases clipped from V and 9 bases from J, the junction kept 9 bases outside the gene matches. The germline gives CDR1 LNHNV, CDR2 YYDKDF (reference sequence). The CDR3 runs to 13 residues. The CDR3 coding sequence is TGTGCCACCATAGGACAGGCTGGTGGTGAGCAGTTCTTC. Protein sequence: CATIGQAGGEQFF.

The genes are TRBV28 and TRBJ1-3; D ambiguous. The ends were cut back, 8 bases at V and 5 bases at J, with 10 bases in the middle. Germline assignment: CDR1 MDHEN and CDR2 SYDVKM. CDR3 size: 12 residues. The CDR3 here is CASLSSRNTIYF. DNA of the CDR3: TGTGCCAGCTTATCTTCGAGAAACACCATATATTTT.

This clonotype was detected many times. This chain links TRBV7-8 with TRBJ2-1; 11 bases are shared with TRBD2. Looked up from germline, CDR1 is SGHVS and CDR2 is FQNEAQ. This CDR3 is built from 17 residues. V dropped 5 bases and J dropped 3; count of bases not matched to a gene: 9. For the CDR3, the DNA is TGTGCCAGCAGCCCCGGGACTAGCGGAAGCCACTACAATGAGCAGTTCTTC. This codes for CASSPGTSGSHYNEQFF.

The table lists this clonotype with many counts. The chain recombines TRBV11-2 with TRBJ2-5; TRBD2 matches 16 bases. Unmatched junction bases numbered 9, after V lost 6 bases and J lost 2 bases. Germline V gene data show CDR1 as SGHAT and CDR2 as FQNNGV. The CDR3 extends over 18 amino acids. The CDR3 loop is CASRPPGGLAGGQETQYF. The CDR3 DNA reads as TGTGCCAGCAGACCCCCCGGGGGACTAGCGGGGGGGCAAGAGACCCAGTACTTC.

This clonotype was observed a few times. V and J are TRBV15 and TRBJ1-1, with a weak D call TRBD1 (5 bases). The germline V gene encodes CDR1 LNHNV and CDR2 YYDKDF (reference sequence). CDR3 length equals 15 residues. Trimming stripped 5 bases from V and 2 bases from J, with 15 bases between. The CDR3 coding sequence is TGTGCCACCAGCCCCCGAGGGCAGGGAAACACTGAAGCTTTCTTT. This encodes CATSPRGQGNTEAFF.

This clonotype was picked up a small number of times. The genes are TRBV6-6 and TRBJ2-1; TRBD2 matches 7 bases. V was pared by 8 bases and J by 9 bases, with 10 bases of the junction left unmatched. Germline CDR1 reads MNHNY; CDR2 reads SVGAGI (reference sequence). The CDR3 consists of 13 residues. The CDR3 nucleotides read TGTGCCAGCCGGCCGCGGGAGCAGGGTGAGCAGTTCTTC. This codes for CASRPREQGEQFF.

The chain carries TRBV4-1 and TRBJ2-7; D not resolved. With 0 bases removed from V and 2 bases from J, the gap between germline ends came to 8 bases. Germline assignment: CDR1 MGHRA and CDR2 YSYEKL. CDR3 length: 14 residues. The CDR3 sequence: CASSQEAQAYEQYF. The DNA for the CDR3 is TGCGCCAGCAGCCAAGAAGCGCAAGCCTACGAGCAGTACTTC.